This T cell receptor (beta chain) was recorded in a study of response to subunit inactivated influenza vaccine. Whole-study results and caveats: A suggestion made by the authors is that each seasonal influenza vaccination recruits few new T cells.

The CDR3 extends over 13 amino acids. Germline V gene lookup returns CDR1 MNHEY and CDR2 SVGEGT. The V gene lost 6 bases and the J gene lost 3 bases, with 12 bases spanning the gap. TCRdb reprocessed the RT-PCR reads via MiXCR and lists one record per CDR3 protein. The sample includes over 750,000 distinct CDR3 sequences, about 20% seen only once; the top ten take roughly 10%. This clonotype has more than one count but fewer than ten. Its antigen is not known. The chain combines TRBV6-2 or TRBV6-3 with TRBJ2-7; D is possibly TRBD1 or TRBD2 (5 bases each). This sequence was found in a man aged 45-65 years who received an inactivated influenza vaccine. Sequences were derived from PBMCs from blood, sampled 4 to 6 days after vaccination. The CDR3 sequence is CASSPGALYEQYF. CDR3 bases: TGTGCCAGCAGCCCCGGGGCCCTCTACGAGCAGTACTTC.